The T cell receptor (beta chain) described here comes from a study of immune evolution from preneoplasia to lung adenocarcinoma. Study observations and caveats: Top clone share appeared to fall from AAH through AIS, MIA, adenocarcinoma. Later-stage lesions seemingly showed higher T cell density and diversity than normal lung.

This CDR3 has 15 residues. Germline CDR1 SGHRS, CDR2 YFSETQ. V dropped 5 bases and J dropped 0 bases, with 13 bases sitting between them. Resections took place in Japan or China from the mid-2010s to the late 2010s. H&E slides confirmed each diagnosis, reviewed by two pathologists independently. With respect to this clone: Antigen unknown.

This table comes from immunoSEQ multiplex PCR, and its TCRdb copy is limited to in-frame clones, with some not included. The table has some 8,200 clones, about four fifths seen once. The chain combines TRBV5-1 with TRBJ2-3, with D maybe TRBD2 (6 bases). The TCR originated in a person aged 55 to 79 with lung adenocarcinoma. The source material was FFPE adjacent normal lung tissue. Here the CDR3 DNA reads TGCGCCAGCAGGTTGACTAGACTTAGCACAGATACGCAGTATTTT. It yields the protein CASRLTRLSTDTQYF.